This T cell receptor (beta chain) was obtained from a study of blood T cell repertoires in COVID-19. Study information: COVID-19 samples from acute and convalescent phases originated in the United States, Italy and Spain.

In the original analysis: Reference gene primer amplification gave nucleated cell count estimates. Assay used: immunoSEQ multiplex PCR; TCRdb lists only in-frame clones, some missing. V and J calls and clone size are as listed in that table; D and trimming were resolved from the DNA. The data hold around 300,000 clones, with approximately 82% observed a single time. This CDR3 region has 16 residues. In germline, CDR1 is SGHVS, CDR2 FNYEAQ. J gave up 8 bases and V 1 base, and 12 bases lay outside the gene matches. Sequenced input: peripheral blood. The chain joins TRBV7-6 to TRBJ1-2; 8 nucleotides line up with TRBD1. The receptor was isolated from a man under 40 with active or convalescent COVID-19. CDR3 sequence: CASSLVPGQGERGYTF. CDR3 nucleotide sequence: TGTGCCAGCAGCTTAGTCCCAGGACAGGGAGAAAGGGGCTACACCTTC. The whole variable domain, remainder taken from reference TRBV7-6 and TRBJ1-2, is GAGVSQSPRYKVTKRGQDVALRCDPISGHVSLYWYRQALGQGPEFLTYFNYEAQQDKSGLPNDRFSAERPEGSISTLTIQRTEQRDSAMYRCASSLVPGQGERGYTFGSGTRLTVV.